Following are 18 T cell receptor beta chains from one sample sequenced in a study of blood T cell repertoires in COVID-19. Profiled with immunoSEQ multiplex PCR; TCRdb holds only in-frame clones, not every one. The sample consists of 400,000 to 450,000 clones, over 85% of them appearing once. Material for sequencing was peripheral blood. Source of these receptors: a young man with COVID-19, enrolled during active disease.

The genes are TRBV4-1 and TRBJ1-5; 7 nucleotides agree with TRBD1. Germline values: CDR1 MGHRA, CDR2 YSYEKL. V lost 4 bases to trimming and J lost 0 bases; unmatched junction nucleotides: 12. The CDR3 is 18 residues long. The CDR3 region has the DNA TGCGCCAGCAGCCCAAAGGGGGCAGACCCATATAGCAATCAGCCCCAGCATTTT. It translates to CASSPKGADPYSNQPQHF.

The CDR3 loop is CASSADISGQSSYEQYF. As DNA, the CDR3 is TGTGCCAGCAGCGCCGACATTAGCGGGCAAAGCTCCTACGAGCAGTACTTC. The chain combines TRBV7-2 with TRBJ2-7; TRBD2 matches at 7 bases. Losses at the gene ends were 5 bases for V and 0 bases for J; bases not matched to a gene: 13. CDR1 is SGHTA and CDR2 is FQGNSA in the germline V gene. The CDR3 totals 17 residues.

V gene TRBV10-2 combines with J gene TRBJ1-5; no reliable D call. The germline CDR1 and CDR2 sequences are WSHSY and SAAADI. The V and J ends lost 7 bases and 0 bases respectively, with 7 bases between them. The CDR3 has 13 residues. The DNA of the CDR3 is TGCGCCAGCACTCAGGCTAGCAATCAGCCCCAGCATTTT. Protein product: CASTQASNQPQHF.

As for this clone: A read error may explain this, as a much larger clone is one base away. The rearrangement joins TRBV5-8 to TRBJ2-3; weak D call: TRBD1 (6 bases). The CDR3 sequence is 14 residues long. Germline assignment: CDR1 SGHTS and CDR2 YDEGEE. V dropped 0 bases and J dropped 1 base, with 6 bases sitting between them. The CDR3 DNA reads TGTGCCAGCAGCTTGGACAGGGGCACAGATACGCAGTATTTT. It yields the protein CASSLDRGTDTQYF.

This rearrangement joins TRBV30 to TRBJ1-5; D not resolved. The CDR3 is made up of 12 amino acids. The germline gives CDR1 GTSNPN, CDR2 SVGIG (reference sequence). The V end lost 1 base, the J end lost 9 bases, and 10 bases lay between the germline ends. CDR3 nucleotides: TGTGCCTGGAGTGGGCCCCGAGGGCCCCAGCATTTT. Translating gives CAWSGPRGPQHF.

V usage is TRBV19 and J usage is TRBJ2-3, with D perhaps TRBD1 (5 bases). CDR3 length equals 14 residues. Germline V CDR1 and CDR2: LNHDA, SQIVND (reference sequence). Deletions cut 3 bases from V and 5 bases from J, with 12 bases between. The chain's CDR3 is CASSIQGLGDTQYF. In DNA, the CDR3 is TGTGCCAGTAGTATTCAGGGTTTGGGAGATACGCAGTATTTT.

The chain links TRBV11-2 to TRBJ2-1; TRBD2 is a possible D gene (7 bases). Deletions cut 8 bases from V and 7 bases from J, with 24 bases between. CDR1 SGHAT and CDR2 FQNNGV come from the germline V gene. The length of the CDR3 is 16 residues. The DNA for the CDR3 is TGTGCCAGCCTCTATGGGGGCGGCGGGAGTTTAAATGAGCAGTTCTTC. Translated, it gives CASLYGGGGSLNEQFF.

As for this clone: At the DNA level, this CDR3 is encoded by other sequences in the same sample as well. This sequence joins TRBV20-1 and TRBJ2-7, with D possibly TRBD2 on 6 matching bases. Per the germline V gene, CDR1 is DFQATT and CDR2 is SNEGSKA (reference sequence). The ends were cut back, 2 bases at V and 5 bases at J, with 7 bases in the middle. This CDR3 is built from 11 residues. In nucleotides, the CDR3 is TGCAGTGCTAGAAGCGGGCACGAGCAGTACTTC. Translation gives CSARSGHEQYF.

The V gene is TRBV27, the J gene TRBJ2-7, with 11 positions matching TRBD2. J lost 4 bases, V lost 5 bases, and 4 bases had no gene match. Germline-derived CDR1 and CDR2 are MNHEY and SMNVEV (reference sequence). CDR3 length: 14 residues. CDR3 bases: TGTGCCAGCAGTACTAGCGGGAGCTCATACGAGCAGTACTTC. Translated: CASSTSGSSYEQYF.

The genes are TRBV18 and TRBJ2-1; possibly TRBD2 for D (6 bases). This CDR3 has 16 amino acids. Trimming took off 0 bases at V and 2 bases at J, with 11 bases between the two ends. Germline lookup yields CDR1 KGHSH and CDR2 LQKENI. In DNA form, the CDR3 reads TGTGCCAGCTCACCACCGGGAGGAATACCCTACAATGAGCAGTTCTTC. Encoded protein: CASSPPGGIPYNEQFF.

The gene calls are TRBV7-6 and TRBJ2-1; D unresolved. The CDR3 has 16 amino acids. The germline CDR1 and CDR2 sequences are SGHVS and FNYEAQ. Trimming cost V 1 base and J 6 bases, with 16 bases left between them. DNA for the CDR3: TGTGCCAGCAGCTTAGAAACCCTCCAGACTTCCAATGAGCAGTTCTTC. This sequence encodes CASSLETLQTSNEQFF.

The chain uses TRBV25-1 and TRBJ1-2; TRBD1 agrees at 10 bases. Germline lookup yields CDR1 MGHDK and CDR2 SYGVNS. This CDR3 is 18 amino acids long. V dropped 1 base and J dropped 0; count of bases not matched to a gene: 8. The CDR3: CASSEFGVGQGANYGYTF. The CDR3 DNA reads as TGTGCCAGCAGTGAATTTGGGGTCGGACAGGGGGCTAACTATGGCTACACCTTC.

This clone has only one observation. V usage is TRBV5-8 and J usage is TRBJ1-5, with 7 bases that match TRBD1. Germline V CDR1 and CDR2: SGHTS, YDEGEE. The CDR3 has 20 residues. V lost 2 bases to trimming and J lost 0 bases; unmatched junction nucleotides: 17. Here the CDR3 reads CASSLRRDRYLMNSNQPQHF. CDR3 sequence (DNA): TGTGCCAGCAGCTTAAGACGGGACAGATACTTAATGAATAGCAATCAGCCCCAGCATTTT. The full variable domain, its missing parts supplied by reference TRBV5-8 and TRBJ1-5, is EAGVTQSPTHLIKTRGQQATLRCSPISGHTSVYWYQQALGLGLQFLLWYDEGEERNRGNFPPRFSGRQFPNYSSELNVNALELEDSALYLCASSLRRDRYLMNSNQPQHFGDGTRLSIL.

This chain links TRBV5-1 with TRBJ2-1; 12 bases map to TRBD2. The CDR3 contains 16 residues. J gave up 6 bases and V 4 bases, and 8 bases lay outside the gene matches. Looked up from germline, CDR1 is SGHRS and CDR2 is YFSETQ. DNA of the CDR3: TGCGCCAGCAGCCTACTAGCGGGAGGAAATTCCAATGAGCAGTTCTTC. Encoded protein: CASSLLAGGNSNEQFF.

V usage is TRBV5-1 and J usage is TRBJ2-1, with TRBD2 matching 9 bases. Germline V gene lookup returns CDR1 SGHRS and CDR2 YFSETQ. This CDR3 spans 13 amino acids. Trimming cost V 5 bases and J 9 bases; bases outside gene matches: 6. The CDR3 nucleotides are TGCGCCAGCAGTGGCGGGAGGGCACGTGAGCAGTTCTTC. Its translation: CASSGGRAREQFF.

The chain uses TRBV15 and TRBJ1-5; 7 nucleotides match TRBD1. V was clipped by 3 bases and J by 6 bases; unmatched bases: 8. This CDR3 region has 15 residues. CDR1 and CDR2 (germline): LNHNV, YYDKDF (reference sequence). CDR3 in DNA: TGTGCCACCAGCAGGTCGGGACAGTCTGGTCAGCCCCAGCATTTT. It codes for CATSRSGQSGQPQHF.

The genes are TRBV12-5 and TRBJ1-1; D is uncertain. From germline, CDR1 is LGHNT and CDR2 FRNRAP. There are 14 residues in the CDR3. Trimming took 5 bases from V and 5 from J, leaving 15 bases between them. The CDR3 sequence is CASGKDRTGTEAFF. For the CDR3, the DNA is TGTGCTAGTGGTAAAGACCGTACGGGGACTGAAGCTTTCTTT.

V usage is TRBV7-9 and J usage is TRBJ2-1; 7 nucleotides agree with TRBD2. Germline loops: CDR1 SEHNR, CDR2 FQNEAQ (reference sequence). With V trimmed by 4 bases and J by 0 bases, 6 bases remained unmatched. The CDR3 runs to 16 residues. As DNA, the CDR3 is TGTGCCAGCAGCTCCGAGCGGGATAGCTCCTACAATGAGCAGTTCTTC. This encodes CASSSERDSSYNEQFF.